A selection of T cell receptor beta chains follows, all from one sample in a study of regulatory T cells in long-lasting Graves disease. MiXCR, applied by TCRdb to the multiplex PCR reads, yields one record per CDR3 protein. The table has over 400,000 distinct CDR3 sequences, approximately 14% seen once. This sample also appeared in a second study, on T cells in Graves' hyperthyroidism and ophthalmopathy.

The sequencing here drew on peripheral blood mononuclear cells (PBMCs), taken at new diagnosis, from a patient treated with antithyroid drugs. These TCRs come from a woman between 45 and 65 years old with Graves disease. CDR3s include the opening cysteine and the closing phenylalanine or tryptophan.

TRBV5-5 | CASRPAGEADTQYF
TRBV9 | CASSPYPGTQSYEQYF
TRBV28 | CASSTRRGQSNEKLFF
TRBV7-9 | CASSNQGPEAFF
TRBV5-1 | CASSYGGLNEQYF
TRBV10-2 | CASSKLLAANTGELFF
TRBV12-3/TRBV12-4 | CASSLAGDQPQHF
TRBV27 | CASSYLGTGLEAFF
TRBV9 | CASSVGPGVGVYEQYF
TRBV5-1 | CASNHGNTGELFF
TRBV4-1 | CASSQTGTSGSDEQFF
TRBV5-1 | CASSSGLAGGGPLLLEQFF
TRBV20-1 | CSARREPFGYEQYF
TRBV4-1 | CASSRRSSGPCNEQFF
TRBV28 | CASKGQSSYNSPLHF
TRBV18 | CASSPSQYQETQYF
TRBV4-1 | CASSQVGQGRDTEAFF
TRBV11-3 | CASSPGLAGLTDTQYF
TRBV13 | CASSFGANRGYNEKLLF
TRBV28 | CASSSLIDRGEGKLFF
TRBV6-1 | CASRTGGKYEQYF
TRBV28 | CASSRDRNTDTQYF
TRBV9 | CASSKGTGTWGPQHF
TRBV11-3 | CASSSRSGRVGSYNEQFF
TRBV7-9 | CASSSRTVNEKLFF
TRBV13 | CASSYLRDFGSSYEQYF
TRBV29-1 | CSVPPAAGPQYF
TRBV11-2 | CASSLSGQVEETQYF
TRBV12-3/TRBV12-4 | CASRGEGYNEQFF
TRBV7-8 | CASSADTRTSGGELFF
TRBV28 | CASSPLGLAGNLDEQYF
TRBV10-3 | CAISEGSTAGGHTEAFF
TRBV5-1 | CASSSKIDRANEQFF
TRBV6-1 | CASSESAGAVGEQFF
TRBV6-2/TRBV6-3 | CASSSPRLAYNEQFF
TRBV28 | CASSNRGLPYTEAFF
TRBV6-2/TRBV6-3 | CAATGGHVLLTDTQYF
TRBV24-1 | CATRSGQGNTGELFF
TRBV29-1 | CSVEDLTKNNEQFF
TRBV10-3 | CAIGPSGSPSDTQYF
TRBV19 | CASSTQALNEKLFF
TRBV10-2 | CASSDAGFTYEQYF
TRBV25-1 | CASSEAGGSSYNEQFF
TRBV7-7 | CASSLVEGEETQYF
TRBV6-2/TRBV6-3 | CASIFERGARISGNTIYF
TRBV12-3/TRBV12-4 | CASSFSSLPPDTQYF
TRBV19 | CASSIPPGTGTTRLDQPQHF
TRBV28 | CASSLRTSQGFF
TRBV6-2/TRBV6-3 | CASSYTLAGERGGEQYF
TRBV15 | CATSRWPNRGRVVGFEKLFF
TRBV10-1 | CASSDPTSGLFSPQFF
TRBV2 | CASSEGDGPSYNSPLHF
TRBV27 | CASSLLPSATHYEQYF
TRBV5-1 | CASSLGARVSGEQYF
TRBV13 | CASSPDRATNEKLFF